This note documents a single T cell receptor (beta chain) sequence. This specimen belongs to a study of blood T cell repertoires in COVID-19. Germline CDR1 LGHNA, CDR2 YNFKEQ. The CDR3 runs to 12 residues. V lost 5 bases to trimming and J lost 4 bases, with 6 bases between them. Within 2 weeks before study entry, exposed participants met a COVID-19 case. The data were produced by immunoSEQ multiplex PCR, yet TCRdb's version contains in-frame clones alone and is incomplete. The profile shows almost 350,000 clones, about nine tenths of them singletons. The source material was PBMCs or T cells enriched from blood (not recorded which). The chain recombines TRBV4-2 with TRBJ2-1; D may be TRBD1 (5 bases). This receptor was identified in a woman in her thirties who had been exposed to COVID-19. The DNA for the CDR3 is TGTGCCAGCAGCGACAGTTACAATGAGCAGTTCTTC. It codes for CASSDSYNEQFF.